These 17 T cell receptor beta chains share one sample of origin, sequenced in a study of identical twins. TCRdb ran MiXCR on the 5' RACE reads and lists one entry per CDR3 protein. Found here are 600,000 to 800,000 distinct CDR3 sequences, 20% to 25% of them singletons; the top ten hold 4% to 4.5%. The same data also went into a second study, on T cells expressing NK-cell markers.

Sample: PBMCs. Receptors originate from a woman in her late teens or twenties in good health.

This clonotype was seen at least ten times. The chain is built from TRBV10-3 and TRBJ2-1; D is ambiguous. Germline V gene lookup returns CDR1 ENHRY and CDR2 SYGVKD. V lost 4 bases and J lost 3, with 7 bases in between. The CDR3 consists of 13 residues. CDR3 in amino acids: CAISGQDYNEQFF. The CDR3, as DNA: TGTGCCATCAGTGGCCAAGACTACAATGAGCAGTTCTTC.

The count of this clonotype is one. The genes are TRBV30 and TRBJ2-1, with TRBD2 identical over 11 bases. Trimming at V came to 0 bases and at J to 8 bases, leaving 6 bases not matched to a gene. The CDR3 covers 15 residues. Germline CDR1 GTSNPN, CDR2 SVGIG (reference sequence). As DNA, the CDR3 is TGTGCCTGGAGTGTCCCTAGCGGGAGGACAGATGAGCAGTTCTTC. Its translation is CAWSVPSGRTDEQFF.

This clonotype appeared a few times. The chain couples TRBV6-6 to TRBJ1-6; a possible D gene is TRBD1 (5 bases). Trimming took off 6 bases at V and 8 bases at J, with 11 bases between the two ends. Per germline, CDR1 MNHNY and CDR2 SVGAGI (reference sequence). The CDR3 sequence is 13 residues long. The CDR3 DNA is TGTGCCAGCAGCGGGACCGCTGATTCACCCCTCCACTTT. This translates into CASSGTADSPLHF.

J is TRBJ2-3 and V is TRBV20-1; D is unresolved. The CDR3 has 14 residues. V was shortened by 1 base and J by 2 bases, with 10 bases between the two germline ends. CDR1 DFQATT and CDR2 SNEGSKA come from the germline V gene (reference sequence). CDR3 amino acids: CSARGSGYTDTQYF. CDR3 bases: TGCAGTGCTAGAGGTTCCGGGTACACAGATACGCAGTATTTT.

This clonotype has just a few counts. The chain links TRBV7-9 to TRBJ1-1; D is uncertain. Germline V lookup: CDR1 SEHNR, CDR2 FQNEAQ (reference sequence). V was clipped by 3 bases and J by 4 bases, with 12 bases between them. The CDR3 consists of 14 residues. The CDR3 loop is CASSFLFAGTEAFF. In DNA form, the CDR3 reads TGTGCCAGCAGCTTCCTATTCGCCGGCACTGAAGCTTTCTTT.

The chain couples TRBV6-5 to TRBJ2-3; D unresolved. The germline V and J ends were trimmed by 8 bases and 5 bases, with 8 bases remaining between them. The CDR3 spans 11 residues. From germline, CDR1 is MNHEY and CDR2 SVGAGI. CDR3 loop: CASVVGDTQYF. CDR3 DNA: TGTGCCAGCGTAGTCGGAGATACGCAGTATTTT.

In this sample, this clonotype turned up a few times. The V call is TRBV20-1, the J call TRBJ2-7, with 8 nucleotides matching TRBD1. V lost 2 bases and J lost 5; bases outside the gene matches: 2. This CDR3 has 12 amino acids. CDR1 is DFQATT, CDR2 SNEGSKA, per germline (reference sequence). In nucleotides, the CDR3 is TGCAGTGCTAGAAAACAGGGGGACGAGCAGTACTTC. This translates into CSARKQGDEQYF.

This clonotype was detected many times. The genes are TRBV5-6 and TRBJ2-7; maybe TRBD1 (5 bases). The CDR3 extends over 16 amino acids. The V end was cut by 4 bases, the J end by 5 bases, with 22 bases between. From germline, CDR1 is SGHDT and CDR2 YYEEEE. CDR3 loop: CASSATLRDFGHEQYF. The CDR3 DNA sequence: TGTGCCAGCAGCGCCACGCTCAGGGATTTTGGACACGAGCAGTACTTC.

The chain carries TRBV15 and TRBJ2-7, with D hard to call. Trimming took 1 base from V and 7 from J, leaving 11 bases between them. CDR3 length: 13 residues. From germline, CDR1 is LNHNV and CDR2 YYDKDF (reference sequence). The CDR3 nucleotides are TGTGCCACCAGCAGAGGAAATTGGGATGAGCAGTACTTC. Its protein product is CATSRGNWDEQYF.

The chain links TRBV18 to TRBJ1-5; D might be TRBD1 (6 bases). Germline V gene sequence: CDR1 KGHSH, CDR2 LQKENI. The CDR3 is 15 residues long. Trimming cost V 6 bases and J 6 bases, with 18 bases left between them. This CDR3 is CASSPGVDSSQPQHF. Written as DNA, the CDR3 is TGTGCCAGCTCCCCTGGGGTGGACAGTTCTCAGCCCCAGCATTTT.

The V and J genes are TRBV3-1 and TRBJ2-7; TRBD2 agrees at 14 bases. The trim removed 1 base at V and 9 bases at J, leaving 5 bases unmatched. CDR1 and CDR2 from the germline V gene are LGHDT and YNNKEL (reference sequence). The CDR3 has 15 amino acids. DNA of the CDR3: TGTGCCAGCAGCCAAGCCGGGACTAGCGGGGGTGTGCAGTACTTC. Translating it yields CASSQAGTSGGVQYF.

J is TRBJ2-5 and V is TRBV29-1, with 10 bases fitting TRBD2. Per germline, CDR1 SQVTM and CDR2 ANQGSEA. V lost 4 bases and J lost 5; bases outside the gene matches: 13. CDR3 size: 16 residues. The CDR3 loop reads CSVALRGTSARETQYF. The CDR3 DNA reads as TGCAGCGTTGCTTTAAGAGGGACTAGCGCTAGGGAGACCCAGTACTTC.

This clonotype was seen only a few times. V and J are TRBV13 and TRBJ2-7, with 7 bases matching TRBD1. The germline CDR1 and CDR2 sequences are PRHDT and FYEKMQ (reference sequence). This CDR3 spans 13 amino acids. V lost 4 bases and J lost 5; bases outside the gene matches: 5. CDR3 sequence reads: CASSYDREHEQYF. CDR3 bases: TGTGCCAGCAGCTACGACAGGGAACACGAGCAGTACTTC.

This clonotype has more than one count but fewer than ten. The rearrangement joins TRBV12-3 or TRBV12-4 to TRBJ2-5; D possibly corresponds to TRBD1 (5 bases). This CDR3 is 14 amino acids long. Trimming took off 5 bases at V and 5 bases at J, with 15 bases between the two ends. CDR3 sequence reads: CASSMAGSGETQYF. The CDR3 DNA sequence: TGTGCCAGCAGTATGGCAGGGTCGGGCGAGACCCAGTACTTC.

This clonotype was detected only a few times. The chain couples TRBV6-1 to TRBJ2-7; D may be TRBD2 (6 bases). Trimming removed 6 bases from V and 1 base from J, with 16 bases in between. CDR1 and CDR2 from the germline V gene are MNHNS and SASEGT. The CDR3 has 15 residues. CDR3 residues: CASSLIGGTSYEQYF. The CDR3 DNA reads TGTGCCAGCAGCCTGATCGGGGGTACGTCCTACGAGCAGTACTTC.

The chain has TRBV12-3 or TRBV12-4 and TRBJ2-1; TRBD2 matches 11 bases. The ends lost 6 bases at V and 3 bases at J; junction bases unmatched: 10. This CDR3 has 17 residues. The CDR3 spells CASSPLAGGPGYNEQFF. The CDR3 DNA reads TGTGCCAGCAGCCCTTTAGCGGGGGGGCCGGGCTACAATGAGCAGTTCTTC.

V and J are TRBV5-1 and TRBJ2-3; D tentatively fits TRBD1 or TRBD2 (7 bases each). Trimming removed 4 bases from V and 0 bases from J, with 27 bases in between. Germline CDR1 is SGHRS and CDR2 is YFSETQ. The CDR3 runs to 20 residues. Here the CDR3 DNA reads TGCGCCAGCAGCGTAAGACAGGGAAGCCCTAGCGGAAGAAGCACAGATACGCAGTATTTT. It codes for CASSVRQGSPSGRSTDTQYF. The full variable domain, in which reference TRBV5-1 and TRBJ2-3 provide the parts outside the CDR3, is KAGVTQTPRYLIKTRGQQVTLSCSPISGHRSVSWYQQTPGQGLQFLFEYFSETQRNKGNFPGRFSGRQFSNSRSEMNVSTLELGDSALYLCASSVRQGSPSGRSTDTQYFGPGTRLTVL.